This T cell receptor beta chain was observed in a study of beta chain features in type 1 diabetes. The whole isolated RNA underwent reverse transcription, so sequencing captured expressed TCRB transcripts. Measured with immunoSEQ multiplex PCR; TCRdb has only the in-frame clones, and not every one. The sample includes roughly 120,000 clones, approximately 39% seen only once; the top ten take roughly 0.059%. Germline V gives CDR1 GTSNPN, CDR2 SVGIG (reference sequence). V lost 4 bases and J 1 base, leaving 8 bases between the germline ends. This CDR3 contains 14 residues. Findings and limits, study-wide: Significant though moderate, a shortening of TCRB CDR3s appeared in all four CD4+ subsets of Type 1 diabetes patients.

This clone has at least ten counts. Its target is unknown. The chain links TRBV30 to TRBJ2-6; weak D call: TRBD2 (6 bases). Sequencing was carried out using stem cell memory CD4+ T cells from blood. This receptor was taken from a woman in her late teens or twenties in good health. The CDR3 DNA reads TGTGCCTGGACAGGACTATCTGGGGCCAACGTCCTGACTTTC. It specifies CAWTGLSGANVLTF.